Below, one TCR beta chain is given with its context. V gave up 6 bases and J gave up 6 bases; unmatched junction bases: 15. Germline V gene lookup returns CDR1 LNHDA and CDR2 SQIVND (reference sequence). This CDR3 contains 17 residues. These data originate in a study of cytomegalovirus exposure and HLA in healthy donors. Researchers ran the PCR with 60 Vbeta and 13 Jbeta primers. Produced via immunoSEQ multiplex PCR; TCRdb's table is partial and in-frame only. The sample includes approximately 89,000 clones, approximately 60% seen only once; the top ten take about 5%. This receptor was identified in a woman aged 25 to 45 in good health and CMV-seropositive. The sample consisted of PBMCs. The chain recombines TRBV19 with TRBJ1-5; TRBD1 matches 9 bases. The CDR3 loop reads CASSRTIGQGTRQPQHF. In DNA, the CDR3 is TGTGCCAGTAGCCGAACCATAGGACAGGGGACCCGTCAGCCCCAGCATTTT. Drawing the rest from reference TRBV19 and TRBJ1-5, the complete variable domain is DGGITQSPKYLFRKEGQNVTLSCEQNLNHDAMYWYRQDPGQGLRLIYYSQIVNDFQKGDIAEGYSVSREKKESFPLTVTSAQKNPTAFYLCASSRTIGQGTRQPQHFGDGTRLSIL.